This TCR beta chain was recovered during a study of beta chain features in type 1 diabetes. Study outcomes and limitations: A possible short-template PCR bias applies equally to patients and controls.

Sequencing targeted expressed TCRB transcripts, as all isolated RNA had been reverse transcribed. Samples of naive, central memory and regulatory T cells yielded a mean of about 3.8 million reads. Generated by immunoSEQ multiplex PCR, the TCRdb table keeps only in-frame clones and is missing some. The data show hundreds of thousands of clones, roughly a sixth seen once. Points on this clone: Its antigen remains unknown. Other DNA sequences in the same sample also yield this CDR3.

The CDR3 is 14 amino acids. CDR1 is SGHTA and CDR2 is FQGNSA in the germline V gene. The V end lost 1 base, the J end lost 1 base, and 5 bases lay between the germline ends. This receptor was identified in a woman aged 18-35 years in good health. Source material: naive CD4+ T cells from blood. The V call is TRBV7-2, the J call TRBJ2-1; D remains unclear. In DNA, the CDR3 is TGTGCCAGCAGCTTAGGGGGTTCCTACAATGAGCAGTTCTTC. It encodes CASSLGGSYNEQFF. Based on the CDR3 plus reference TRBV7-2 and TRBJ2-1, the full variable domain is GAGVSQSPSNKVTEKGKDVELRCDPISGHTALYWYRQSLGQGLEFLIYFQGNSAPDKSGLPSDRFSAERTGGSVSTLTIQRTQQEDSAVYLCASSLGGSYNEQFFGPGTRLTVL.